The next 8 T cell receptor beta chains were all read from a single sample in a study of blood T cell repertoires in COVID-19. Profiling relied on immunoSEQ multiplex PCR, and the TCRdb table lists in-frame clones only, not all of them. The sample includes around 200,000 clones, 90% of them seen just once. The specimen was peripheral blood. These receptors were collected from a man aged 45-65 years with acute or convalescent COVID-19.

The gene calls are TRBV18 and TRBJ2-5; the D is unclear. The CDR3 is made up of 13 amino acids. V was clipped by 3 bases and J by 4 bases, with 9 bases between them. Germline CDR1 KGHSH, CDR2 LQKENI. CDR3 DNA: TGTGCCAGCTCACCCGCGGCTCCAGAGACCCAGTACTTC. Its translation: CASSPAAPETQYF.

This clone was seen a few times. The CDR3 region is CASSLLGDPPSEQYF. CDR3 DNA: TGTGCCAGCAGCCTCCTGGGCGATCCTCCTTCCGAGCAGTACTTC. V gene TRBV7-9 combines with J gene TRBJ2-7; no clear D gene. The V gene's germline CDR1 is SEHNR and CDR2 FQNEAQ (reference sequence). This CDR3 spans 15 amino acids. Trimming took 5 bases from V and 6 from J, leaving 20 bases between them.

The chain has TRBV19 and TRBJ2-5; TRBD1 aligns across 9 bases. CDR3 length: 14 amino acids. V trimming: 7 bases; J trimming: 5 bases; junction bases outside the gene matches: 8. Germline V gene sequence: CDR1 LNHDA, CDR2 SQIVND (reference sequence). The CDR3 DNA sequence: TGTGCCAGTAAGGGACAGGGAATTTTGGAGACCCAGTACTTC. Amino acid sequence: CASKGQGILETQYF.

This clone was detected once. The CDR3 sequence is CASSPQTGLVLPYEQYF. The CDR3 coding sequence is TGTGCCAGCAGTCCCCAAACGGGACTAGTATTGCCCTACGAGCAGTACTTC. The gene calls are TRBV6-6 and TRBJ2-7; 8 nucleotides agree with TRBD2. Germline values: CDR1 MNHNY, CDR2 SVGAGI (reference sequence). Germline trimming cut 5 bases from V and 2 bases from J; bases unmatched to any gene: 14. The CDR3 sequence is 17 residues long.

This clone was observed once. The CDR3 sequence is CASNSGSPGNTIYF. Here the CDR3 DNA reads TGTGCCAGTAACTCGGGGTCCCCCGGAAACACCATATATTTT. The rearrangement joins TRBV19 to TRBJ1-3; no clear D. Trimming took 7 bases from V and 4 from J, leaving 14 bases between them. In germline, CDR1 is LNHDA, CDR2 SQIVND (reference sequence). This CDR3 spans 14 amino acids.

The chain recombines TRBV5-1 with TRBJ2-3; 9 bases agree with TRBD2. Germline trimming cut 4 bases from V and 6 bases from J; bases unmatched to any gene: 9. Germline CDR1 and CDR2: SGHRS and YFSETQ. This CDR3 is built from 15 residues. The CDR3 loop is CASSREAGGRDTQYF. The CDR3 DNA reads TGCGCCAGCAGCCGAGAGGCGGGAGGGCGGGATACGCAGTATTTT.

The rearrangement uses TRBV28 and TRBJ1-2; D perhaps matches TRBD1 (5 bases). Germline lookup yields CDR1 MDHEN and CDR2 SYDVKM. The CDR3 spans 13 residues. Trimming shortened V by 7 bases and J by 5 bases, and 14 bases separated the two germline ends. The CDR3 DNA reads as TGTGCCAGCACGGGGGAGAGAGGGTATGGCTACACCTTC. This codes for CASTGERGYGYTF.

The chain has TRBV7-9 and TRBJ2-5, with a tentative D call TRBD2 (7 bases). The CDR3 runs 15 residues. V was shortened by 6 bases and J by 1 base, with 15 bases between the two germline ends. Germline-derived CDR1 and CDR2 are SEHNR and FQNEAQ (reference sequence). This chain's CDR3 is CASSRGGPTQETQYF. DNA of the CDR3: TGTGCCAGCAGTCGCGGGGGCCCCACCCAAGAGACCCAGTACTTC.